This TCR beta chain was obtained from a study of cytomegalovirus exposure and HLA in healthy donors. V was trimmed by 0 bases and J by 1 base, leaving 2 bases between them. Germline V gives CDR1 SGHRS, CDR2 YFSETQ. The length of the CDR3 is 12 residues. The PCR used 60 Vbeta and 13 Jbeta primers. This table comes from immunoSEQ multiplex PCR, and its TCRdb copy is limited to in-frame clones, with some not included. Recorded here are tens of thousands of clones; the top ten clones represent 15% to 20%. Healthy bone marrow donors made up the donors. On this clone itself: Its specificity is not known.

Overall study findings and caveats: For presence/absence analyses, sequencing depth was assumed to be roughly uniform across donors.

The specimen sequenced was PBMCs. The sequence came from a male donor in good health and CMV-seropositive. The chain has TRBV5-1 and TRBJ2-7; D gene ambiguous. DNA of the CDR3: TGCGCCAGCAGCTTGGCGTCCTACGAGCAGTACTTC. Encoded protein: CASSLASYEQYF.